What follows describes a single TCR beta chain. Its antigen is currently unknown. TCRdb keeps only in-frame clones here, not all; method: immunoSEQ multiplex PCR. The sample carries about 48,000 clones, nearly 95% recorded once. This sample was taken from a study of OX40 agonist ivuxolimab in advanced cancers. The wider study: Every 2 weeks, patients received ivuxolimab intravenously, dosed at 0.01 to 10 mg/kg. Study results and limitations: The antigen specificity of the peripheral T cells (those that were expanded) was not determined.

Germline values: CDR1 LNHDA, CDR2 SQIVND (reference sequence). V lost 2 bases, J lost 4 bases, and 5 bases stayed unmatched. CDR3 length: 15 amino acids. The sequence was collected from an adult with an advanced solid tumor such as melanoma, head and neck, liver or kidney cancer. The specimen was CD4+ or CD8+ T cells sorted from blood, collected in a trial of the OX40 agonist ivuxolimab. The chain couples TRBV19 to TRBJ1-1; 9 bases are a match to TRBD1. The CDR3 nucleotides read TGTGCCAGTAGTATACCACAGGGGGCGAGCACTGAAGCTTTCTTT. Translation: CASSIPQGASTEAFF.